The T cell receptor (beta chain) under discussion was sequenced for a study of response to subunit inactivated influenza vaccine (dated by TCRdb to the late 2010s). Regarding the research as a whole: Deep quantitative profiling of the T cell receptor repertoire was used in the study to follow responses to a trivalent subunit inactivated influenza vaccine.

Spanning cysteine to phenylalanine, the CDR3 consists of 14 amino acids. Left in the record is the CDR3 DNA by itself, 42 bases read in frame from the first base. Trimming removed 4 bases from V and 2 bases from J; the gene matches leave 5 bases unexplained. CDR1 and CDR2 were assigned from the germline V gene as SGHRS and YFSETQ. This clonotype was counted only a few times. The antigen it recognizes is unknown. Base quality data are lacking; no much larger clone is found one base away. Broader findings and caveats from the paper: The authors suggested that each seasonal influenza vaccination may recruit only a limited number of new T cells.

Library prep was done by RT-PCR. The sequencing machine was an Illumina HiSeq 2500. TCRdb ran its own pipeline on the public reads, namely fastp trimming at Q25 and MiXCR clone calling, and kept in-frame beta chains. Identical CDR3 proteins give one entry, which carries the most common genes and DNA. The sample yields 500,000 to 550,000 distinct CDR3 sequences; approximately 24% were counted once. Clones ranked in the top ten supply under 3.5% of the sample. The data also belong to a second study, concerning T cells expressing NK-cell markers. The second paper further reports: The TCR beta cDNA libraries were made using 5'RACE template switching, a step that added both a universal primer site and unique molecular identifiers. In sorted CD3+CD56+NKG2C+, CD3+CD56+NKG2C- and CD3+CD56-NKG2C+ T-cell subsets from about 8 donors, TCR beta-chain repertoires were profiled. Seven of the eight sequenced donors were HCMV-seropositive and one was HCMV-seronegative. To restrict sorting to alphabetaTCR-expressing T cells, an anti-gammadeltaTCR antibody was added in several experiments. For about 6 donors, the dominant CD3+CD56+NKG2C+ clonotypes were among the top 10 CD8+ clonotypes and accounted for 1.0-7.0% of CD8+ T cells. Those dominant clonotypes were again the most abundant among CD3+CD56-NKG2C+ cells in a few donors, at about 25-65%. Whether the expanded NKG2C-expressing T cell clones were specific for HCMV antigens was left unclear. Randomly selected healthy volunteers, three men and five women, were used as the eight sequenced donors. HCMV-specific IgG was detected in serum with a commercial ELISA kit to determine HCMV serostatus. Ficoll density gradient centrifugation was used to isolate peripheral blood mononuclear cells from blood. Using Miltenyi isolation kits, CD4+ and CD8+ T cells were isolated from PBMC through magnetic immunoseparation. Priming for cDNA synthesis came from the TCR beta constant segment, and two successive PCR amplification steps followed. Illumina HiSeq 2000/2500, MiSeq or NextSeq was used to sequence libraries as 2 x 150 bp reads. Reads were demultiplexed and grouped by UMI with MIGEC, and clonotypes were assembled and quantified with MiTCR. To exclude erroneous sequences, only TCR cDNA sequences supported by at least two reads were retained. Downstream repertoire analysis used the tcR package, and clonotypes were matched across fractions by CDR3 nucleotide sequence plus V segment. VDJmatch was used to annotate antigen specificity against VDJdb, with one amino acid substitution in CDR3 permitted.

The TCR comes from a man aged 45-65 years who received an inactivated influenza vaccine. Donor details come from another sample of the same person, matched by shared clones. Recombination joined TRBV5-1 with TRBJ1-2; 7 nucleotides in the junction match TRBD1. Sequences were derived from CD4+ T cells sorted from PBMCs, sampled about 12 days after vaccination. The CDR3 loop reads CASSPLDRNYGYTF. In nucleotides, the sequence is TGCGCCAGCAGCCCATTGGACAGGAACTATGGCTACACCTTC.